This T cell receptor (beta chain) was identified in a study of regulatory T cells in long-lasting Graves disease. The time point denotes: newly diagnosed GD, antithyroid drugs for less than 3 months. PBMC RNA served as the TCR library source. Findings of the study overall: Persistent patients shared 2,500 to 3,000 public clonotypes among themselves. Newly diagnosed patients shared fewer, at about a thousand. Blood alone, not thyroid tissue, was studied.

Combining iRepertoire HTBI primers with Arm-PCR of CDR3 regions, the authors built TCR beta libraries. TCRdb ran MiXCR on the multiplex PCR reads and lists one entry per CDR3 protein. Of a few hundred thousand distinct CDR3 sequences detected, over 15% appear once; the ten largest clones hold approximately 30%. To note about this clonotype: Its specificity is unknown.

V shed 7 bases and J shed 5 bases, with 6 bases lying between them. The CDR3 covers 10 residues. Germline V gene data show CDR1 as MNHNS and CDR2 as SASEGT. These data were also filed under a second study, of T cells in Graves' hyperthyroidism and ophthalmopathy. That work states: TCR CDR3 regions were first amplified by RT-PCR with HTBI primers. A model of 13 V-J pairs discriminated ophthalmopathy from stable hyperthyroidism.

This clonotype originated in a man between 35 and 55 years old with Graves disease. The sample in question was peripheral blood mononuclear cells (PBMCs), obtained at new diagnosis, from a patient treated with antithyroid drugs. V usage is TRBV6-1 and J usage is TRBJ2-7; D call uncertain. CDR3 sequence: CASKGNEQYF. CDR3 DNA: TGTGCCAGCAAAGGGAACGAGCAGTACTTC.